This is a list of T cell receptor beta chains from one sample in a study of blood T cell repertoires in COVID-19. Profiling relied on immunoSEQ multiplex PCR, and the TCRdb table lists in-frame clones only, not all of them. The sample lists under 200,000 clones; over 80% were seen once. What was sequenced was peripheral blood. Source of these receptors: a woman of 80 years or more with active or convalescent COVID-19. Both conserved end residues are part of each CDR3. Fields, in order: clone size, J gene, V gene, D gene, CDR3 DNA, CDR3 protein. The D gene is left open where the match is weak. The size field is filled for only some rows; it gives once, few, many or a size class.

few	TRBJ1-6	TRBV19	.	TGTGCCAGTAGTATTGGGCTTAATTCACCCCTCCACTTT	CASSIGLNSPLHF
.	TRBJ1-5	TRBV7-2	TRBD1	TGTGCCAGCAGATCTACAGGGGGTGGAAATCAGCCCCAGCATTTT	CASRSTGGGNQPQHF
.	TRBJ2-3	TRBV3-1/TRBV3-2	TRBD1	TGTGCCAGCAGCCATCGAAACAGGGGCTCAGATACGCAGTATTTT	CASSHRNRGSDTQYF
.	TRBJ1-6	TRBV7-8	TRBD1	TGTGCCAGCAGCTATCAGACAGGGGGATCACCCCTCCACTTT	CASSYQTGGSPLHF
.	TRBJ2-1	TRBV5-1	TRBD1	TGCGCCAGCAGCTTGGGACAGGGAGAGCAGTTCTTC	CASSLGQGEQFF
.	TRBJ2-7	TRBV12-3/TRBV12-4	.	TGTGCCAGCAGTTTAGTAGGGGGCTACGAGCAGTACTTC	CASSLVGGYEQYF
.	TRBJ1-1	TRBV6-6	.	TGTGCCAGCAGCCGGAAAGGAGGGGGGGAGCGTTTTGAAGCTTTCTTT	CASSRKGGGERFEAFF
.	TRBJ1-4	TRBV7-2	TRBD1	TGTGCCAGCAGCTTCGACAGGGTGGGTGAAAAACTGTTTTTT	CASSFDRVGEKLFF
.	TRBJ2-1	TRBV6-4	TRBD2	TGTGCCAGCAGTGAAGGTAGCGGGGGATCCAATGAGCAGTTCTTC	CASSEGSGGSNEQFF
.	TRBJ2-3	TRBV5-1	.	TGCGCCAGCACACAGGGCCGCGATACGCAGTATTTT	CASTQGRDTQYF
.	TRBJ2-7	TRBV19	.	TGTGCCAGTAGTATTGGCCACTCCTACGAGCAGTACTTC	CASSIGHSYEQYF
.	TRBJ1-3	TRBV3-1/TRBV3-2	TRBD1	TGTGCCAGCAGCGGACGGACAGGGTCTGAGAACACCATATATTTT	CASSGRTGSENTIYF
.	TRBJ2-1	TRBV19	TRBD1	TGTGCCAGTAGTATAAGCGGCAGGGGGCCTTACTACAATGAGCAGTTCTTC	CASSISGRGPYYNEQFF
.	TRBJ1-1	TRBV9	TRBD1	TGTGCCAGCAGCGCGGACAGGGAGGGGGTAGCTTTCTTT	CASSADREGVAFF
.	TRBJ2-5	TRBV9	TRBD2	TGTGCCAGCAGCCCCGGTGGTAGCGGGGGCCTTCAAGAGACCCAGTACTTC	CASSPGGSGGLQETQYF
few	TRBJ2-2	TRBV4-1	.	TGCGCCAGCGCCTCGACTCCTACATCAACCGGGGAGCTGTTTTTT	CASASTPTSTGELFF
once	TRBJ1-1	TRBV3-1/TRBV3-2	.	TGTGCCAGCAGCCATTCCGGGGGGAGGGGGAACACTGAAGCTTTCTTT	CASSHSGGRGNTEAFF
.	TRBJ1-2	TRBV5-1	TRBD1	TGCGCCAGCAGTGGAGGGGGGACAGTGTCTAACTATGGCTACACCTTC	CASSGGGTVSNYGYTF